A selection of T cell receptor beta chains follows, all from one sample in a study of cytomegalovirus exposure and HLA in healthy donors. Only in-frame clones appear in the TCRdb table, and some are missing; sequencing was by immunoSEQ multiplex PCR. The sample lists about 98,000 clones; roughly 76% were seen once. The sequenced material came from PBMCs. The receptors were sampled from a man aged 45 to 65 in good health and CMV-seronegative. Both conserved end residues are part of each CDR3. A D gene is named only where the DNA matches it firmly. The size of a clone is reported for some rows only, either as once, few or many, or as a class for expanded clones.

J,size,D,V,CDR3,DNA
TRBJ1-2,.,.,TRBV28,CASSYMRAKSGYTF,TGTGCCAGCAGTTACATGCGGGCTAAGAGTGGCTACACCTTC
TRBJ1-2,.,TRBD1,TRBV18,CASSLQGNYGYTF,TGTGCCAGCTCACTACAGGGGAACTATGGCTACACCTTC
TRBJ2-2,.,.,TRBV18,CASSPFTRATNTGELFF,TGTGCCAGCTCACCATTCACGCGGGCTACAAACACCGGGGAGCTGTTTTTT
TRBJ1-1,few,.,TRBV7-8,CASSLALTGGRSFFEAFF,TGTGCCAGCAGCTTAGCGCTTACGGGGGGCCGGAGTTTTTTTGAAGCTTTCTTT
TRBJ2-7,.,TRBD1,TRBV6-5,CASSSTGVLTYEQYF,TGTGCCAGCAGTTCCACAGGGGTGCTAACCTACGAGCAGTACTTC
TRBJ2-5,once,TRBD1,TRBV29-1,CSVHDRVETQYF,TGCAGCGTTCATGACAGGGTCGAGACCCAGTACTTC
TRBJ2-5,.,.,TRBV4-2,CASSQGDGTPQETQYF,TGTGCCAGCAGCCAGGGCGATGGGACTCCTCAGGAGACCCAGTACTTC
TRBJ2-2,.,.,TRBV9,CASSVASVGRAELFF,TGTGCCAGCAGCGTAGCTTCCGTGGGCCGTGCGGAGCTGTTTTTT
TRBJ1-5,.,.,TRBV7-2,CASSRRERTGNQPQHF,TGTGCCAGCAGCCGGCGGGAGAGAACAGGGAATCAGCCCCAGCATTTT
TRBJ1-5,.,TRBD1,TRBV5-5,CASSSGPDREEGKGQPQHF,TGTGCCAGCAGCTCTGGACCAGACAGGGAAGAAGGGAAAGGGCAGCCCCAGCATTTT
TRBJ1-6,.,.,TRBV11-2,CASSLAQQEYSYNSPLHF,TGTGCCAGCAGCTTAGCCCAACAGGAGTACTCCTATAATTCACCCCTCCACTTT
TRBJ2-5,.,.,TRBV7-9,CASSPKTVQETQYF,TGTGCCAGCAGCCCTAAGACAGTCCAAGAGACCCAGTACTTC
TRBJ2-5,.,TRBD2,TRBV5-5,CASSWGGDQETQYF,TGTGCCAGCAGCTGGGGGGGAGACCAAGAGACCCAGTACTTC
TRBJ2-1,once,TRBD2,TRBV6-1,CASSGREFNEQFF,TGTGCCAGCTCTGGGCGGGAGTTCAATGAGCAGTTCTTC
TRBJ1-2,.,.,TRBV6-5,CASSYSTGTARTGYTF,TGTGCCAGCAGTTACTCGACCGGGACTGCGAGGACTGGCTACACCTTC
TRBJ2-7,.,TRBD1,TRBV28,CASSSGTGSYEQYF,TGTGCCAGCAGTTCCGGGACAGGGTCCTACGAGCAGTACTTC
TRBJ2-5,.,TRBD2,TRBV29-1,CSVLQRGPQETQYF,TGCAGCGTTCTGCAGCGGGGGCCTCAAGAGACCCAGTACTTC
TRBJ2-3,.,TRBD2,TRBV10-3,CAIPGLAADPPHTDTQYF,TGTGCCATTCCGGGACTAGCGGCCGATCCACCACACACAGATACGCAGTATTTT
TRBJ1-1,.,.,TRBV7-9,CASSYRDIEAFF,TGTGCCAGCAGCTACCGGGACATAGAAGCTTTCTTT
TRBJ2-7,few,TRBD1,TRBV4-2,CASSQLDRQAYEQYF,TGTGCCAGCAGCCAACTGGACAGGCAAGCCTACGAGCAGTACTTC
TRBJ1-6,.,.,TRBV10-2,CASSERGQSSYNSPLHF,TGCGCCAGCAGTGAAAGAGGACAGAGCTCCTATAATTCACCCCTCCACTTT
TRBJ2-5,.,.,TRBV28,CASSDRQGGETQYF,TGTGCCAGCAGTGACCGACAGGGAGGAGAGACCCAGTACTTC
TRBJ2-3,.,.,TRBV10-3,CAISESQDTQYF,TGTGCCATCAGTGAGTCCCAGGATACGCAGTATTTT
TRBJ1-5,.,.,TRBV28,CASKQTKRPQHF,TGTGCCAGCAAGCAAACCAAGCGGCCCCAGCATTTT
TRBJ1-4,.,.,TRBV11-2,CASSLGGGPNEKLFF,TGTGCCAGCAGCTTAGGGGGAGGGCCGAATGAAAAACTGTTTTTT
TRBJ2-7,.,TRBD1,TRBV5-5,CASSLDRGSYEQYF,TGTGCCAGCAGCTTGGACAGGGGGTCCTACGAGCAGTACTTC
TRBJ2-7,.,.,TRBV19,CASSIAGEQYF,TGTGCCAGTAGTATAGCGGGGGAGCAGTACTTC
TRBJ1-5,.,.,TRBV6-1,CASKIEAVEVQPQHF,TGTGCCAGCAAAATCGAGGCAGTAGAGGTTCAGCCCCAGCATTTT
TRBJ1-2,.,TRBD1,TRBV7-8,CASSVRDSGGYTF,TGTGCCAGCAGCGTCCGGGACAGCGGTGGCTACACCTTC